This T cell receptor beta chain derives from a study of sequential checkpoint blockade in melanoma. Treatment denoted: randomized to nivolumab then ipilimumab (arm A) or the reverse (arm B). J lost 6 bases, V lost 5 bases, and 7 bases had no gene match. Germline CDR1 is MNHNY and CDR2 is SVGAGI (reference sequence). The length of the CDR3 is 15 residues. Using immunoSEQ multiplex PCR, the repertoire was profiled, and TCRdb retains in-frame clones only, with some absent. The sample carries more than 35,000 clones, roughly 84% recorded once. The receptor comes from a human donor with melanoma. The gene calls are TRBV6-6 and TRBJ2-1, with TRBD2 matching 10 bases. Sample: CD8+ T cells sorted from blood (inferred from file names), taken from a patient given nivolumab and ipilimumab in sequence. The CDR3 nucleotides are TGTGCCAGCAGTCCTCTAGCGGGAGTACTCAATGAGCAGTTCTTC. It encodes CASSPLAGVLNEQFF.